The T cell receptor beta chain under discussion was sequenced for a study of regulatory T cells in long-lasting Graves disease. Study background: Recently diagnosed Graves' patients had received antithyroid drugs for under 3 months.

Arm-PCR of CDR3 regions and iRepertoire HTBI primers were used to build TCR beta libraries. In the authors' workflow: Taken together, the samples had 55 to 70 TRBV and roughly 14 TRBJ segments identified. TCRdb itself ran the multiplex PCR reads through MiXCR, one entry per CDR3 protein. The V and J calls and clone size come from TCRdb's table, not from the authors' own analysis. This sample yields about 530,000 distinct CDR3 sequences, of which 16% are seen a single time; approximately 25% belongs to the top ten. The CDR3 has 12 amino acids. In germline, CDR1 is ENHRY, CDR2 SYGVKD. The ends were cut back, 6 bases at V and 2 bases at J, with 8 bases in the middle. Time point of the sample: newly diagnosed GD, antithyroid drugs for less than 3 months. Following extraction of RNA from PBMCs, that RNA was used to make the TCR library. This clonotype was observed a handful of times. The same sample was also studied in work on T cells in Graves' hyperthyroidism and ophthalmopathy. In that study: A set of HTBI primers served as the primers for a first-round RT-PCR of the TCR CDR3. By a 13 V-J model, ophthalmopathy was set apart from stable hyperthyroidism.

The clonotype was recovered from a woman aged 40 to 65 with Graves disease. The V and J genes are TRBV10-3 and TRBJ2-7, with D uncertain. The source material was peripheral blood mononuclear cells (PBMCs), sampled at new diagnosis, from a patient treated with antithyroid drugs. This CDR3 reads CAIRSEAYEQYF. The CDR3 region has the DNA TGTGCCATCAGATCGGAAGCCTACGAGCAGTACTTC.